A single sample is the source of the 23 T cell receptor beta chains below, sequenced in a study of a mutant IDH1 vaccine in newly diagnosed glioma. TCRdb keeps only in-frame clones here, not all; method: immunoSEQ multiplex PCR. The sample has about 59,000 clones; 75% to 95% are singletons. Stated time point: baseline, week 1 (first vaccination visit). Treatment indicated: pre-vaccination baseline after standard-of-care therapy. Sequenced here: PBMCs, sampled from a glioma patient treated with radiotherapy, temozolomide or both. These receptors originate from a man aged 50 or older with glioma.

The CDR3 here is CAWSVPPYEQYF. CDR3 nucleotide sequence: TGTGCCTGGAGTGTACCCCCGTACGAGCAGTACTTC. J is TRBJ2-7 and V is TRBV30; no clear D gene. V shed 0 bases and J shed 4 bases, with 7 bases lying between them. Per the germline V gene, CDR1 is GTSNPN and CDR2 is SVGIG (reference sequence). The CDR3 has 12 amino acids.

In nucleotides, the CDR3 is TGTGCCAGCTCACCATCGAGCGAGCAGTACTTC. Protein product: CASSPSSEQYF. V usage is TRBV18 and J usage is TRBJ2-7; D unclear. The CDR3 totals 11 residues. Germline V gives CDR1 KGHSH, CDR2 LQKENI. V lost 2 bases and J 6 bases, leaving 5 bases between the germline ends.

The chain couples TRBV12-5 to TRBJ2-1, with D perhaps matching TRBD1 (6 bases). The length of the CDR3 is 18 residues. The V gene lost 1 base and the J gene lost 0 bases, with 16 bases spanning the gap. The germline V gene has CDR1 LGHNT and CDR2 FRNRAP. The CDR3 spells CASGLGRTVQSSYNEQFF. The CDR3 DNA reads TGTGCTAGTGGTTTGGGGCGGACAGTACAGAGCTCCTACAATGAGCAGTTCTTC.

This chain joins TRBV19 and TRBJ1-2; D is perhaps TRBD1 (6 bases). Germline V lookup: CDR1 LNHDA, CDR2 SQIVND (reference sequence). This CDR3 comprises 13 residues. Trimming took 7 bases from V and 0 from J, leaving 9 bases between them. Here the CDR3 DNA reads TGTGCCAGTAACAGGGAGGCTAACTATGGCTACACCTTC. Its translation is CASNREANYGYTF. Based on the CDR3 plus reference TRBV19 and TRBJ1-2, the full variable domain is DGGITQSPKYLFRKEGQNVTLSCEQNLNHDAMYWYRQDPGQGLRLIYYSQIVNDFQKGDIAEGYSVSREKKESFPLTVTSAQKNPTAFYLCASNREANYGYTFGSGTRLTVV.

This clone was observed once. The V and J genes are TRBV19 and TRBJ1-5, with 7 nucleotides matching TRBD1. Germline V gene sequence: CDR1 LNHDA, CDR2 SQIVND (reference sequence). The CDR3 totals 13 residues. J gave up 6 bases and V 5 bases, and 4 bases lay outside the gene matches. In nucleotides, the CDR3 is TGTGCCAGTAGTTCGCAGGGGGGTCAGCCCCAGCATTTT. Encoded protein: CASSSQGGQPQHF.

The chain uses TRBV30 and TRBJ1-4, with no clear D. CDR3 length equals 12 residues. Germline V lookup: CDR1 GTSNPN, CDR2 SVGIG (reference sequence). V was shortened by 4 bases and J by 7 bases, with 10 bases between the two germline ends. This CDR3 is CAWNPAGEKLFF. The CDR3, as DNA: TGTGCCTGGAACCCAGCGGGTGAAAAACTGTTTTTT.

The CDR3 spells CAWSVGLAGRNEQFF. The CDR3 DNA follows: TGTGCCTGGAGTGTAGGTCTAGCGGGAAGGAATGAGCAGTTCTTC. This sequence joins TRBV30 and TRBJ2-1; 9 bases line up with TRBD2. J lost 7 bases, V lost 0 bases, and 7 bases had no gene match. Per the germline V gene, CDR1 is GTSNPN and CDR2 is SVGIG (reference sequence). This CDR3 contains 15 residues.

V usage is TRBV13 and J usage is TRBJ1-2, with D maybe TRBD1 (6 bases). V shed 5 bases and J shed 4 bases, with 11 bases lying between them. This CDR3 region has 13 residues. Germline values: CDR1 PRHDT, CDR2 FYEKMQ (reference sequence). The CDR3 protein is CASSGRGAYGYTF. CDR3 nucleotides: TGTGCCAGCAGCGGACGGGGGGCCTATGGCTACACCTTC.

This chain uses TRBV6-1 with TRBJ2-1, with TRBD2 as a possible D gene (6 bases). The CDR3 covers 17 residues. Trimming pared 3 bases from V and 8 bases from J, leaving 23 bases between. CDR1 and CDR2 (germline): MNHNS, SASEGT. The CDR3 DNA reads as TGTGCCAGCAGTGAGTCAGGGTCTAGCGTCTCTCTCTATGAGCAGTTCTTC. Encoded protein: CASSESGSSVSLYEQFF.

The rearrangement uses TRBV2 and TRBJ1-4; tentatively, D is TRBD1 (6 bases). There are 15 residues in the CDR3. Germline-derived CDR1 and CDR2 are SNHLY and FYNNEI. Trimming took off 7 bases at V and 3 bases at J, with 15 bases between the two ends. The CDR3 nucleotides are TGTGCCAGCAATCAAAGGGGGGTTTCTAATGAAAAACTGTTTTTT. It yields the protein CASNQRGVSNEKLFF.

CDR3 nucleotides: TGTGCCAGCAGTGAAGAGACCCAGTACTTC. This translates into CASSEETQYF. This sequence joins TRBV25-1 and TRBJ2-5; no clear D. V was pared by 2 bases and J by 5 bases, with 0 bases between. The germline V gene has CDR1 MGHDK and CDR2 SYGVNS. The CDR3 runs to 10 residues.

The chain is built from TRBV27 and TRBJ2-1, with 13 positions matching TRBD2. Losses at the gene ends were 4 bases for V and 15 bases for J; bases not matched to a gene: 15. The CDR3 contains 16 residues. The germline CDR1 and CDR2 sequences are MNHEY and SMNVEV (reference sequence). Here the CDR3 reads CASSSKNLLAGGLPFF. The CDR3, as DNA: TGTGCCAGCAGTTCAAAAAACTTACTAGCGGGAGGGCTTCCGTTCTTC.

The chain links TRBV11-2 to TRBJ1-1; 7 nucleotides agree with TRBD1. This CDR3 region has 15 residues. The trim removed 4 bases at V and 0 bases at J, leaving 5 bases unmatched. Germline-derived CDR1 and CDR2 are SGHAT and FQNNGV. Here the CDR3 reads CASSSNRGMNTEAFF. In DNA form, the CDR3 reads TGTGCCAGCAGCTCCAACAGGGGAATGAACACTGAAGCTTTCTTT.

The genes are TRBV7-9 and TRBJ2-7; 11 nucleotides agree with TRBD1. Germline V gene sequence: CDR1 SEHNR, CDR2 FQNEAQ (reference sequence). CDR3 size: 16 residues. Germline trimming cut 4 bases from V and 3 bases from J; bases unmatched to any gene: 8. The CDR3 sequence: CASSSTQGTGGYEQYF. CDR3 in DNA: TGTGCCAGCAGCTCAACGCAGGGGACAGGGGGCTACGAGCAGTACTTC.

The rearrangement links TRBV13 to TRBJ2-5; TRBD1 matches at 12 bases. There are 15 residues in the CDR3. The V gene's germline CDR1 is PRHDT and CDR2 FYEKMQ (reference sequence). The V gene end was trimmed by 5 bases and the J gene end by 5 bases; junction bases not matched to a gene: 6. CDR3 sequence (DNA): TGTGCCAGCAGCCCCTGGGACAGGGGGCGGGAGACCCAGTACTTC. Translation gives CASSPWDRGRETQYF.

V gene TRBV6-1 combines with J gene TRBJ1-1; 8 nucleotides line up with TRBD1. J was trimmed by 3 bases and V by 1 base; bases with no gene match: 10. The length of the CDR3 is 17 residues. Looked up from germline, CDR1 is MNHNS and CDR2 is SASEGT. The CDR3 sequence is CASSEEGGNRGYTEAFF. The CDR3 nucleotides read TGTGCCAGCAGTGAAGAGGGTGGGAACAGGGGGTACACTGAAGCTTTCTTT.

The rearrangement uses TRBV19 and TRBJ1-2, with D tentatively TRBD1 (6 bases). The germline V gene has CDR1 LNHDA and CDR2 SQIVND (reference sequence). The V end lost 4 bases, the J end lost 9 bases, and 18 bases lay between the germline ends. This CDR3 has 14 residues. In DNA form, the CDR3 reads TGTGCCAGTAGTACATTGGACAGTACAATGAGCTACACCTTC. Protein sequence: CASSTLDSTMSYTF. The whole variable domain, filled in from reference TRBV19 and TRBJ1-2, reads DGGITQSPKYLFRKEGQNVTLSCEQNLNHDAMYWYRQDPGQGLRLIYYSQIVNDFQKGDIAEGYSVSREKKESFPLTVTSAQKNPTAFYLCASSTLDSTMSYTFGSGTRLTVV.

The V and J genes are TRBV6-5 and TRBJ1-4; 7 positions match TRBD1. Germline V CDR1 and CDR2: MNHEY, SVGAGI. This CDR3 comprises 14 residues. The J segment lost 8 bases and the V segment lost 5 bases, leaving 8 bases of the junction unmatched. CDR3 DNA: TGTGCCAGCAGTCCCGGGACAGTCCAAGAAAAACTGTTTTTT. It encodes CASSPGTVQEKLFF.

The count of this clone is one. The CDR3 sequence: CASSKGLLAKNIQYF. CDR3 DNA: TGTGCCAGTAGTAAAGGGCTTCTAGCCAAAAACATTCAGTACTTC. This rearrangement joins TRBV19 to TRBJ2-4, with D hard to call. V was pared by 4 bases and J by 0 bases, with 10 bases between. Per germline, CDR1 LNHDA and CDR2 SQIVND (reference sequence). CDR3 length: 15 amino acids.

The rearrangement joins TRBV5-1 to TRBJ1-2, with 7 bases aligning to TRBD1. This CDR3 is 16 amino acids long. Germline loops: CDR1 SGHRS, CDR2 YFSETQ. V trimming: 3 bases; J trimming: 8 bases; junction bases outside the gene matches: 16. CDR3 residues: CASSSGGGQLRRGYTF. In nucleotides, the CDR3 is TGCGCCAGCAGCTCTGGTGGGGGACAGCTTCGCCGGGGCTACACCTTC.

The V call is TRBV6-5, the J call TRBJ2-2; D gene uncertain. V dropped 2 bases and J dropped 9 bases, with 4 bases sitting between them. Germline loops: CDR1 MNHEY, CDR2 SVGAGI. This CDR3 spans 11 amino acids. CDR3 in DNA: TGTGCCAGCAGTTACGGCAGGGAGCTGTTTTTT. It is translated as CASSYGRELFF.

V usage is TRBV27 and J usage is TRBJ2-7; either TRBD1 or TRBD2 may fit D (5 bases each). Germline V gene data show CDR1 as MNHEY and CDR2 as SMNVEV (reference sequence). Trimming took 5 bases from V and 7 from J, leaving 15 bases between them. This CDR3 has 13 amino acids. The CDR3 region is CASSRDAGDEQYF. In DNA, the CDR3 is TGTGCCAGCAGTCGGGACGCCGGGGATGAGCAGTACTTC.

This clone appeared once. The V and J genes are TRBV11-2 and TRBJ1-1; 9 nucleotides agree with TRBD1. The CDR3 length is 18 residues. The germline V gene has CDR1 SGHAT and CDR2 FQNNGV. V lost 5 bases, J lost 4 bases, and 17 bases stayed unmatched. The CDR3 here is CASSKKTGTGSLGTEAFF. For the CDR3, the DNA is TGTGCCAGCAGCAAAAAGACCGGGACAGGGTCTCTAGGCACTGAAGCTTTCTTT.